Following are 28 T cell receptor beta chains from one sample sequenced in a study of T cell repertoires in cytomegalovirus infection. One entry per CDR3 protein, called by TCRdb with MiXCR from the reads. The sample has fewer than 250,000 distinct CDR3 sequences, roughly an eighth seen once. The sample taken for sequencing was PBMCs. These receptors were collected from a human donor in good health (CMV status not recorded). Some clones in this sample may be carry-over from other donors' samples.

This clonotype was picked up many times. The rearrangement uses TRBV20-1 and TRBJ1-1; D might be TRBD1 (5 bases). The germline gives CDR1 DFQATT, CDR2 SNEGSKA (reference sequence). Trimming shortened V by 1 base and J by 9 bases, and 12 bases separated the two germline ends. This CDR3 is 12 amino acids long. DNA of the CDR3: TGCAGTGCTAGAGGGACATTAATCCAAGCTTTCTTT. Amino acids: CSARGTLIQAFF.

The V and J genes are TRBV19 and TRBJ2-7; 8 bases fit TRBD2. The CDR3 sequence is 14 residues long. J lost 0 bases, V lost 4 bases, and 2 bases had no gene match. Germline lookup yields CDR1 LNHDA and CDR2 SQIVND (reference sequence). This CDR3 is CASSTTSVSYEQYF. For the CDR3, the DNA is TGTGCCAGTAGTACGACTAGCGTCTCCTACGAGCAGTACTTC.

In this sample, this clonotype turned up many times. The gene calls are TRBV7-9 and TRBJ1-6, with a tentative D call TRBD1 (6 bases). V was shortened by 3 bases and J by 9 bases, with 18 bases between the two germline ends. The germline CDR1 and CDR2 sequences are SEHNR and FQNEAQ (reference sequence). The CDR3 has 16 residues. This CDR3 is CASSFPGHQGVSPLHF. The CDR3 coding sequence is TGTGCCAGCAGCTTCCCGGGACACCAGGGAGTTTCACCCCTCCACTTT.

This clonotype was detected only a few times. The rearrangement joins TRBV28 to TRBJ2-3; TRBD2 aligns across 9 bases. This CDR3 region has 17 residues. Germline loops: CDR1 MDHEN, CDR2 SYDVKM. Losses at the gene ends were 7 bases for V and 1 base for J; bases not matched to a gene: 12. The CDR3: CASIRAGGHGGTDTQYF. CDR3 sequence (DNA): TGTGCCAGCATTAGAGCGGGAGGCCACGGGGGCACAGATACGCAGTATTTT. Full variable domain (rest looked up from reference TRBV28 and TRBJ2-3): DVKVTQSSRYLVKRTGEKVFLECVQDMDHENMFWYRQDPGLGLRLIYFSYDVKMKEKGDIPEGYSVSREKKERFSLILESASTNQTSMYLCASIRAGGHGGTDTQYFGPGTRLTVL.

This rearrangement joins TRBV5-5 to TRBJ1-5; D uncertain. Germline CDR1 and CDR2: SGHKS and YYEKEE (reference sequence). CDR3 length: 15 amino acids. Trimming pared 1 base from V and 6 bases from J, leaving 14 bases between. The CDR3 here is CASSLSPVRGQPQHF. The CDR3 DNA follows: TGTGCCAGCAGCTTGTCTCCAGTCCGGGGTCAGCCCCAGCATTTT. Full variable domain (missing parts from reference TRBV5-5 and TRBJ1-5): DAGVTQSPTHLIKTRGQQVTLRCSPISGHKSVSWYQQVLGQGPQFIFQYYEKEERGRGNFPDRFSARQFPNYSSELNVNALLLGDSALYLCASSLSPVRGQPQHFGDGTRLSIL.

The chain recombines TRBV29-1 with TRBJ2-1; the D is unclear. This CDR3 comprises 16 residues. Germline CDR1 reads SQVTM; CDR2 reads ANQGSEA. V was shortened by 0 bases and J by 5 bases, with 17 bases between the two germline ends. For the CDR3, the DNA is TGCAGCGTTGAAGAAGAGAAGAGGTGGGCCCACAATGAGCAGTTCTTC. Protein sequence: CSVEEEKRWAHNEQFF.

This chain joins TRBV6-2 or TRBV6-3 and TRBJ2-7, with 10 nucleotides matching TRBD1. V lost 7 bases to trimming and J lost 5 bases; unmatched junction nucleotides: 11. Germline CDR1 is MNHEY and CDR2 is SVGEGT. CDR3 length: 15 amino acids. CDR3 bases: TGTGCCAGCACGGGACAGGGGTCGCCAACGGACGAGCAGTACTTC. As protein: CASTGQGSPTDEQYF.

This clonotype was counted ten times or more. As DNA, the CDR3 is TGTGCCAGCAGTTTAAGATTCTCCTATAATTCACCCCTCCACTTT. Translation: CASSLRFSYNSPLHF. The V and J genes are TRBV28 and TRBJ1-6; D gene ambiguous. The germline V gene encodes CDR1 MDHEN and CDR2 SYDVKM. V was pared by 2 bases and J by 0 bases, with 5 bases between. The CDR3 covers 15 residues.

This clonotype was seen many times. The CDR3 DNA reads TGCGCCAGCAGCCAAGAGGCGGGGCCCAACACCGGGGAGCTGTTTTTT. It specifies CASSQEAGPNTGELFF. The chain uses TRBV4-3 and TRBJ2-2; D is possibly TRBD2 (6 bases). The CDR3 is 16 amino acids. Trimming took 0 bases from V and 2 from J, leaving 10 bases between them. CDR1 and CDR2 from the germline V gene are LGHNA and YSLEER.

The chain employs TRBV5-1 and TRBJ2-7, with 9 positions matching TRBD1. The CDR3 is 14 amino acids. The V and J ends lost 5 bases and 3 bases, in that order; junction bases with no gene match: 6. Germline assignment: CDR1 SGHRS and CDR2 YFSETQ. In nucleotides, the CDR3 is TGCGCCAGCAGATTAGACAGGGGGAGCTACGAGCAGTACTTC. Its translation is CASRLDRGSYEQYF.

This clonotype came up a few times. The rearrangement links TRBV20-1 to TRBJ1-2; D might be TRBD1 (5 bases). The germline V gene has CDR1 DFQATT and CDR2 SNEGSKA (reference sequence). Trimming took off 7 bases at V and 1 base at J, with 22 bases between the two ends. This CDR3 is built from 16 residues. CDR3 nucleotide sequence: TGCAGTGTTCTCCCCGAGGGACTACCCTATAACTATGGCTACACCTTC. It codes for CSVLPEGLPYNYGYTF.

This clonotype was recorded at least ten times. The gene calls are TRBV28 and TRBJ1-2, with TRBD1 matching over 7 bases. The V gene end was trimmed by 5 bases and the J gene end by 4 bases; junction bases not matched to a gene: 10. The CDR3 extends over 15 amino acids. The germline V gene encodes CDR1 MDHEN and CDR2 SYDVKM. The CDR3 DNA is TGTGCCAGCAGTGACGATTCAGGGACAGTCTATGGCTACACCTTC. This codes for CASSDDSGTVYGYTF.

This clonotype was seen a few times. The CDR3 DNA sequence: TGCAGCGCCGTCGGACTAGCCGCAGAGACCCAGTACTTC. Amino acid sequence: CSAVGLAAETQYF. The chain combines TRBV29-1 with TRBJ2-5, with 8 nucleotides matching TRBD2. The CDR3 loop spans 13 amino acids. The germline V gene has CDR1 SQVTM and CDR2 ANQGSEA. V shed 7 bases, J shed 4 bases, and the junction held 8 bases outside the gene matches.

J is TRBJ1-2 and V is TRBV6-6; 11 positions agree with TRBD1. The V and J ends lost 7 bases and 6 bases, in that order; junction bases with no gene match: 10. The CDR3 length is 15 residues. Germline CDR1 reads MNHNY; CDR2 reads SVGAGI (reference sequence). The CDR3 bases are TGTGCCAGCACTATATCGCGGACAGGGGGCAATGGCTACACCTTC. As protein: CASTISRTGGNGYTF.

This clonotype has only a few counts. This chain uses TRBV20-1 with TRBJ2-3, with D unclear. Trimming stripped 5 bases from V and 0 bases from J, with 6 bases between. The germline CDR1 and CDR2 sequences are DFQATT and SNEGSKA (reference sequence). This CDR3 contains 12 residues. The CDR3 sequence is CSAPSSTDTQYF. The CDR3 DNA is TGCAGTGCTCCTTCTAGCACAGATACGCAGTATTTT.

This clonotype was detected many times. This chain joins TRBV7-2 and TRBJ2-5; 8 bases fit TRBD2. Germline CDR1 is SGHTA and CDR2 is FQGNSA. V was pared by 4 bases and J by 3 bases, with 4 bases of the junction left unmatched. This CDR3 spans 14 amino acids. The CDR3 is CASSSLAVEETQYF. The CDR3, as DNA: TGTGCCAGCAGCTCACTAGCGGTGGAAGAGACCCAGTACTTC.

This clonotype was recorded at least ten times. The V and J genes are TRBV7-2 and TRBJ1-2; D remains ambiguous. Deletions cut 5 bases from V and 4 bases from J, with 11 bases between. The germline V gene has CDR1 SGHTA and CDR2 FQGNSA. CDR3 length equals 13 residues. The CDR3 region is CASSEGPVYGYTF. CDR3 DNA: TGTGCCAGCAGCGAAGGGCCCGTCTATGGCTACACCTTC.

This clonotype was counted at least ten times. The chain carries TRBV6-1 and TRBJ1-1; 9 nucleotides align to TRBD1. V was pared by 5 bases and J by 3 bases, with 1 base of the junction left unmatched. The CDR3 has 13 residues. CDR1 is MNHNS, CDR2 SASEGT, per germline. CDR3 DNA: TGTGCCAGCAGTCGGACAGGGGACACTGAAGCTTTCTTT. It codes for CASSRTGDTEAFF.

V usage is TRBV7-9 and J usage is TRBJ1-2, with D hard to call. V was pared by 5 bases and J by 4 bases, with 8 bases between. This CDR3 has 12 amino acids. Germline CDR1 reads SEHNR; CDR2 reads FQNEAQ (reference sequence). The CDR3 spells CASSGASYGYTF. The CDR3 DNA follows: TGTGCCAGCAGCGGAGCCAGCTATGGCTACACCTTC.

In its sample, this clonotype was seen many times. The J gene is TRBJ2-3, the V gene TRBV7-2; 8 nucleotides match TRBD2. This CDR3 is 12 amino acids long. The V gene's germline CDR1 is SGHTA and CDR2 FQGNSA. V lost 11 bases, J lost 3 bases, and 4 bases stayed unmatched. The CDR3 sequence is CAGGTSTDTQYF. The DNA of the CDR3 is TGTGCCGGTGGGACTAGTACAGATACGCAGTATTTT.

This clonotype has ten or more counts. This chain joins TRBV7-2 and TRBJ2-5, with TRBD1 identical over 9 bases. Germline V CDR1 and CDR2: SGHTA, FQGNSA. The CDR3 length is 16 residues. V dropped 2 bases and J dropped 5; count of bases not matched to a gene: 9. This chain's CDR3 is CASSLFRDRAGETQYF. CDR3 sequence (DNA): TGTGCCAGCAGCTTATTTAGGGACAGGGCGGGGGAGACCCAGTACTTC.

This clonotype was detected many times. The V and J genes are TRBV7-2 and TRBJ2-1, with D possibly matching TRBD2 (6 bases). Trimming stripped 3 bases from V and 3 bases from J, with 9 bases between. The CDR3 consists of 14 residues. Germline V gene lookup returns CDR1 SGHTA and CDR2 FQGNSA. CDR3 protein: CASSFRELYNEQFF. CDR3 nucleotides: TGTGCCAGCAGCTTCCGGGAGCTCTACAATGAGCAGTTCTTC.

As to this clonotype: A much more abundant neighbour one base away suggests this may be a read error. The chain's CDR3 is CASSQNAAPGLDPTQYF. The CDR3 nucleotides are TGCGCCAGCAGCCAAAACGCAGCTCCGGGACTAGACCCTACGCAGTATTTT. This rearrangement joins TRBV4-3 to TRBJ2-3; 8 bases agree with TRBD2. The CDR3 has 17 amino acids. V was pared by 2 bases and J by 8 bases, with 15 bases of the junction left unmatched. CDR1 is LGHNA, CDR2 YSLEER, per germline.

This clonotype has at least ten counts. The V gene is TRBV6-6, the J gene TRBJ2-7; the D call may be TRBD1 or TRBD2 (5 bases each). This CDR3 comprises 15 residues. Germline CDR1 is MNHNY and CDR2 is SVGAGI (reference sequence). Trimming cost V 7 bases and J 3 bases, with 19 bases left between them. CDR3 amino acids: CASTSSGADSYEQYF. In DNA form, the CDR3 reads TGTGCCAGCACCTCGAGCGGAGCTGACAGCTACGAGCAGTACTTC.

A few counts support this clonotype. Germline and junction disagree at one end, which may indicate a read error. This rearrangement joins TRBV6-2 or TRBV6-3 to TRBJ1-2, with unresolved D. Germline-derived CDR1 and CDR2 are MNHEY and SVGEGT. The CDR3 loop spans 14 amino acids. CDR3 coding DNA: TGTGCCAGCAGTTACCAATTCGATCCCGACCTGAAAGGCTTC. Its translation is CASSYQFDPDLKGF.

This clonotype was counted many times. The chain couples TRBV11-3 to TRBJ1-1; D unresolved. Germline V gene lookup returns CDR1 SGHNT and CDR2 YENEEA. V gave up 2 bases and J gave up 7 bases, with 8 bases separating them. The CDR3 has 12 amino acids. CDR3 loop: CASSLTQNEAFF. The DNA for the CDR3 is TGTGCCAGCAGCTTAACGCAAAATGAAGCTTTCTTT.

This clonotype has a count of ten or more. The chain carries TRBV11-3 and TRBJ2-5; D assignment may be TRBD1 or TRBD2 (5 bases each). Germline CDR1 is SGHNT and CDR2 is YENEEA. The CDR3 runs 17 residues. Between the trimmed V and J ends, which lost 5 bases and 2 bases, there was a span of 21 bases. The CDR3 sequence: CASSPSLGTPLQETQYF. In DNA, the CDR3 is TGTGCCAGCAGCCCCTCCCTCGGGACCCCGCTTCAAGAGACCCAGTACTTC.

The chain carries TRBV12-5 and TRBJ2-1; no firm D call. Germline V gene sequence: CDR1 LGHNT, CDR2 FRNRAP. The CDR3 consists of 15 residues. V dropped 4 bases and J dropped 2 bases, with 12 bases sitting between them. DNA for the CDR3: TGTGCTAGTGGTTCCCGGACGGTTACCTACAATGAGCAGTTCTTC. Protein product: CASGSRTVTYNEQFF. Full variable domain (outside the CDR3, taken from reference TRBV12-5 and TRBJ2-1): DARVTQTPRHKVTEMGQEVTMRCQPILGHNTVFWYRQTMMQGLELLAYFRNRAPLDDSGMPKDRFSAEMPDATLATLKIQPSEPRDSAVYFCASGSRTVTYNEQFFGPGTRLTVL.